This TCR beta chain was recovered during a study of blood T cell repertoires in COVID-19. In the study overall: Researchers got acute and convalescent COVID-19 samples from the United States, Italy and Spain. Sources were T cells, B-cell-depleted T cells, or PBMCs; the material itself was cDNA or gDNA.

The CDR3 is 14 amino acids. Germline V lookup: CDR1 MNHEY, CDR2 SVGAGI. V lost 6 bases to trimming and J lost 0 bases, with 9 bases between them. As processed by the authors: Amplification from reference gene primers served as the basis for estimated nucleated cell counts. The method was immunoSEQ multiplex PCR; TCRdb's version includes in-frame clones alone and lacks a portion of them. That table furnishes V, J and clone size, whereas the DNA furnished D and trimming. Among 130,000 to 150,000 clones, about four fifths were seen once, and the ten largest hold 12% to 15%. The sequence was obtained from a human donor with acute or convalescent COVID-19. The donor label of this sample is uncertain. V usage is TRBV6-5 and J usage is TRBJ1-3, with D uncertain. Sequencing used peripheral blood. CDR3 sequence reads: CASSRRGSGNTIYF. The CDR3 DNA sequence: TGTGCCAGCAGCCGACGGGGCTCTGGAAACACCATATATTTT.